The source of this T cell receptor (beta chain) is a study of blood T cell repertoires in COVID-19. Study-level information: From the United States, Italy and Spain came samples of acute and convalescent COVID-19.

The CDR3 sequence is 14 residues long. V lost 2 bases to trimming and J lost 7 bases; unmatched junction nucleotides: 7. From germline, CDR1 is MGHDK and CDR2 SYGVNS. Methods used by the authors: How many nucleated cells were present was estimated from reference gene primer amplification. Clones were sequenced by immunoSEQ multiplex PCR, and TCRdb holds only the in-frame ones, with some missing. V, J and clone size are those of that table, while D and trimming were read from the DNA. Among around 130,000 clones, about 88% were seen once, and the ten largest hold 17%. Sequenced material: peripheral blood. This receptor was identified in an elderly woman with acute or convalescent COVID-19. The gene calls are TRBV25-1 and TRBJ1-2, with 7 positions matching TRBD1. The chain's CDR3 is CASSEQGDLGGYTF. Written as DNA, the CDR3 is TGTGCCAGCAGTGAACAGGGGGACTTGGGTGGCTACACCTTC.